This TCR beta chain was documented in a study of CD8+CD57+ T cells in acquired aplastic anemia. Overall study: Isolated CD4+ and CD8+ cells, once sorted, yielded DNA averaging approximately 3 ug. Sequencing produced an average of about 10 million reads per healthy donor for CD4+ cells.

Genomic DNA provided the template from which TCR beta VDJ and CDR3 profiles were obtained. TCRdb processed the reads anew with MiXCR; each CDR3 protein has one entry. The data hold about 81,000 distinct CDR3 sequences, with around 44% observed a single time. The study's findings and limits: Some 30 was the count of CD8+ CDR3 sequences that patients shared with controls.

Germline V lookup: CDR1 ENHRY, CDR2 SYGVKD. The germline V and J ends were trimmed by 6 bases and 8 bases, with 8 bases remaining between them. The CDR3 extends over 12 amino acids. Of note for this clonotype: The antigen is not known.

Sequenced: sorted CD4+, CD8+, or CD8+CD57+ T cells (not recorded which) from PBMCs. This receptor was identified in a human donor in good health, serving as a control. The chain links TRBV10-3 to TRBJ1-6, with no clear D. DNA of the CDR3: TGTGCCATCAGGGAGGAGGATTCACCCCTCCACTTT. This gives the protein CAIREEDSPLHF.